This T cell receptor (beta chain) appears in the sequencing data of a study of cytomegalovirus exposure and HLA in healthy donors (dated 2017 in TCRdb). Turning to the overall study: In an earlier analysis of about 560 of the donors, 276 Gb of sequence data and 120 million or so unique TCR beta sequences from 180 million or so T cells were reported. An early release that covered about 600 HLA-typed donors contained about 300 gigabases of sequencing data and tens of millions of unique TCR sequences. The study aimed to test whether cataloging public T cell receptors could reveal signatures of past pathogen exposure. The number of donors typed differed by locus, with about 629-630 for A, B, C, DRB1 and DQB1, roughly 520 for DQA1, approximately 570 for DPA1, and some 440 for DPB1. Of the approximately 400 genotyped donors, 81% fell in the genetic ancestry cluster associated with self-reported Caucasian donors. Besides the first cohort of 500 to 700 subjects, a separate validation cohort made up of 120 different subjects was used. To decide whether each TCR beta V gene segment behaved as functional or pseudogenic, an earlier analysis of approximately 620 of the donors relied on high-throughput TCR beta sequencing. Alongside the repertoire data, information on donor age, sex, ethnicity and CMV serostatus was compiled. Class I and class II HLA loci were covered by the typing at four-digit resolution. A later analysis re-analyzed previously published TCR beta repertoires from approximately 700 donors and added high-resolution HLA genotyping to study TCR occurrence patterns. Several DR-DQ haplotypes were handled as single units for association and clustering because linkage in the cohort was strong. Among under 450 genotyped donors of the cohort, an average of about 240,000 unique TCR beta nucleotide sequences were sequenced per donor, about a sixth of them non-productive. The study used immunosequencing to profile the T cell repertoires of approximately 630 subjects and linked those repertoires to cytomegalovirus serostatus. In a later genetic analysis, genome-wide SNP genotypes for about three fifths of the roughly 670 donors were used, and that subset was treated as a discovery cohort. The study combined high-throughput TCR immunosequencing, statistical association of individual TCRs with disease status, and machine learning to predict cytomegalovirus infection status. Every discovery cohort repertoire had been produced on one sequencing platform. In the later analysis, no new phenotypic data were used to find candidate immune exposures; instead, reliance was placed on TCR beta sequences and their occurrence across donors. What the work shows at the level of the full study, not this receptor alone: According to a later analysis, most CMV-associated TCR beta chains appeared to be HLA-restricted, and the HLA associations seemed to be driven largely by CMV exposure. In a later analysis, TCR association rates were found to vary across HLA loci, with the most associated TCRs seen for DRB1 alleles and the fewest for HLA-C alleles. In an earlier analysis of around 600 of the donors, most TCR beta V segments were observed in productive rearrangements about 87% or about 30% of the time, broadly matching IMGT annotations. In vitro tests confirmed that a few of the cytomegalovirus-associated TCR beta chains recognize cytomegalovirus antigens. While some public TCRs were present in many individuals, most TCR sequences turned up only very rarely across donors. The presence/absence analyses assumed that sequencing depth was roughly uniform across donors, and that assumption may not be true. The sequencing pipeline was judged likely to have produced a cluster of highly shared sequence variants as a technical artifact. Some IMGT-functional V segments, including TRBV6-2 and TRBV6-3, could not be told apart with the 87-base-pair reads, so those segments were excluded. According to a later analysis, parvovirus B19, influenza, CMV and Epstein-Barr virus appeared linked to several top co-occurrence clusters. Compared with equally common non-associated chains, HLA-associated TCR beta chains in a later analysis were more clonally expanded and had lower generation probabilities. The study gave a list of 150 to 200 TCR beta chains associated with cytomegalovirus. At a false discovery rate of 0.05, a later analysis linked 16,000 or so TCR beta sequences to specific HLA alleles. The authors suggested that the approach could potentially be extended to other disease states and immunological phenotypes. Only TCR beta chains were sequenced in this cohort, and the absence of alpha or paired-chain data limited detectable features. About 15 rarely observed V segments, including chromosome 9 orphons, were excluded from the earlier analysis of some 590 of the donors because counts were too low. According to a later genetic analysis, donors in an Asian-associated ancestry cluster had fewer N-insertions in productive TCRs than the approximately 650-donor mean. The classifier was reported to diagnose cytomegalovirus status with high specificity and sensitivity in both the original and validation cohorts. Strong co-occurrence of HLA alleles, especially DR and DQ, made assigning TCR associations to individual alleles difficult. For the cohort, immune exposure information was limited to CMV serostatus. HLA typing was unavailable for some donors at each locus, so association tests used only the typed subset. Correlated functional status among segregating V segments might reflect linkage disequilibrium, but an unknown experimental factor could not be ruled out. V-gene and J-gene trimming of TCR beta chains was associated with a missense DCLRE1C variant in a later genetic analysis, and the association was replicated in an independent cohort. A further reported finding was that TCR beta sequences accurately predicted the HLA-A and HLA-B alleles for most subjects in the first cohort.

The protocol used for the library was the immunoSEQ multiplex PCR assay. For the multiplex PCR, a mixture combining 60 forward primers for TCR Vbeta segments and 13 reverse primers for TCR Jbeta segments was used. The CDR3 region of rearranged TCR beta genes was amplified from genomic DNA with a multiplex PCR assay. The Illumina HiSeq System was used to sequence the amplified TCR beta libraries as 87-base-pair reads. Under the source paper's analysis protocol: A later analysis counted tens of millions of unique TCR beta chains across the 690 or so repertoires, and around 9.9 million of these chains were shared by at least two donors. To remove PCR and sequencing errors, raw reads were error-corrected and collapsed into unique sequences using a nearest-neighbor algorithm that merged closely related sequences. To assign V, D and J gene segments, CDR3 sequences were aligned to IMGT reference sequences. For a sequence to be retained, a match of at least six nucleotides was required to both a V gene segment and a J gene segment. Rearrangements were classified as productive when the CDR3 lacked stop codons and remained in frame with V and J, and all other rearrangements were classified as non-productive. Following IMGT convention, CDR3 was defined as the stretch from the second conserved V-encoded cysteine up to the conserved J-encoded phenylalanine. The earlier analysis of approximately 500 of the donors excluded sequences that lacked an unambiguous match to a single V gene segment. In an earlier analysis of a few hundred of the donors, V segments were called functional above 56.7% productive rearrangements and were called segregating when the between-donor standard deviation exceeded 5%. To diagnose cytomegalovirus status from the catalog of TCR beta chain sequences, a statistical classification framework was built. In a later analysis, TCR nucleotide sequences were compared against IMGT/GENE-DB human TR gene sequences so that V and J genes could be assigned. A later analysis assigned CDR3 sequences and most-parsimonious VDJ recombination scenarios with the TCRdist pipeline. In a later analysis, every TCR beta chain was defined by the combination of its CDR3 amino acid sequence and its V-gene family, and reads without a unique V-gene family were dropped. A later analysis removed 592 highly shared, low-generation-probability nucleotide sequences to deal with suspected cross-contamination and a sequencing artifact. A later analysis calculated a clonal expansion index for each public chain from normalized within-repertoire ranks of inferred template counts. A later analysis computed generation probabilities with a VDJ recombination model fitted to out-of-frame rearrangements, and checked the results against IGoR. A later analysis scored TCR-TCR, TCR-HLA and TCR-CMV co-occurrence with hypergeometric tests, applying a repertoire-size bias correction to TCR pairs. False discovery rates were estimated in a later analysis by permuting HLA or CMV assignments 20 times. In a later analysis, co-occurring TCRs were grouped using DBSCAN, with TCRdist sequence similarity added in when clustering inside HLA-allele-positive subsets. For co-occurrence clustering, repertoires with fewer than 30,000 or more than 120,000 public chains were excluded, along with several repertoires with anomalous nucleotide sharing. TCRdb carries this immuneACCESS record with in-frame sequences only. Its versions omit some clonotypes, under half of them owing to an unresolved V gene in the studies checked, with the rest unexplained. That table is the source of V, J and clone size, and D and trimming were worked out from the DNA. The sample data list roughly 120,000 clones, and 60% to 80% of these were observed just once. The ten biggest clones cover 4.9% of the sample.

About this clone itself: Which antigen it targets is not known. Base-call qualities are not available, and no considerably larger clone is one nucleotide away.

The cohort was made up of 500 to 850 healthy bone marrow donors. All cohort members were sampled while nominally healthy, although unrecorded immune exposures were likely present. The donor was CMV seropositive and was included in the group of approximately 310 seropositive cohort members. Every donor gave a peripheral blood sample, and the peripheral blood mononuclear cells from that sample were used for TCR beta sequencing. Genomic DNA was extracted from the blood cell samples with the Qiagen DNeasy Blood Extraction Kit. Including the terminal cysteine and phenylalanine, the CDR3 comprises 14 residues. The sequence is cut down to CDR3 DNA, 42 bases in frame from base 1.

The specimen sequenced was PBMCs. This clonotype was obtained from a man between 50 and 59 years old in good health and CMV-seropositive. The chain employs TRBV21-1 and TRBJ2-3; the D call of TRBD1 is as the table states it, not checked on the DNA. TRBV21-1 is tagged as a pseudogene. The DNA sequence is as follows: TGTGCCAGCAGCGCAACAGGGGAGGCAGATACGCAGTATTTT. Translated, it gives CASSATGEADTQYF.